The entry that follows covers one TCR beta chain sequence. The antigen this receptor binds is unknown. It has no much larger one-base neighbor in the sample; base qualities were not kept. This record belongs to a study of T cell responses to AZD1222 COVID-19 vaccine (dated by TCRdb to the early 2020s). Some background on the complete study: A total of 233 trial participants underwent TCR sequencing, of whom 200 to 220 received two doses of AZD1222 and 26 received two doses of the MenACWY control vaccine. Enrollment into the trials was organized by age into subgroups of 18-55, 56-69 and 70-plus years, and those subgroups contained 148, 28 and 57 TCR-sequenced participants, respectively. Findings and caveats that apply to the study as a whole: After two AZD1222 doses, spike-specific TCR breadth and depth were significantly higher than at day 0 and than in MenACWY recipients. Conclusions about previously exposed vaccinees were limited because only six AZD1222 recipients were SARS-CoV-2 seropositive at baseline. The 56-69-year group was small, and its depth increase did not reach significance, likely because of low power. Reportedly, almost half of the unique spike-specific TCRs recognized epitopes lying outside the regions that are mutated in the B.1.351 and B.1.1.7 variants. The vaccine-associated CD4 TCRs covered the entire spike protein, and the dominant responses fell in regions 160-218 and 743-854. Because no day 14 peak-response samples were available, the repertoires could be characterized only after the peak T cell response. Most participants were white British and females outnumbered males, and the authors suggested that clonal diversity may have been underestimated.

Cut back by 2 bases and 2 bases, the V and J ends lie 12 bases apart. The germline V gene gives CDR1 as MNHEY and CDR2 as SVGAGI. From the cysteine up to the phenylalanine, the CDR3 has a length of 15 residues. Only the CDR3 region is kept as DNA, spanning 45 bases read in frame from base 1. The CDR3 regions of human TCRbeta chains were analyzed by immunosequencing. As for the authors' bioinformatics: Repertoire TCRs were checked for matches against a reference library of SARS-CoV-2-specific TCRs that had been generated using the MIRA antigen-specificity platform. Breadth meant the fraction of unique TCRs that were SARS-CoV-2-associated, whereas depth meant the fraction of total T cells that were SARS-CoV-2-associated. Each spike-specific TCR was assigned to its reactive spike region and to a CD4 or CD8 class using the MIRA data. Log10-transformed breadth and depth values were compared by one-way ANOVA with Sidak's multiple comparisons tests. TCRdb's version of the immuneACCESS table is confined to in-frame rearrangements and falls short of the full clone set. An unresolved V gene accounts for under half of the shortfall where checked; the remainder is of unknown origin. V, J and clone size are taken as reported in that table, and D and trimming were inferred from the DNA itself. The sample profile shows roughly 100,000 clones; around 90% of them were found once. The top ten clones comprise roughly 8% of the sample.

This specimen's time point label, interpreted: about 28 days (+/-7) after the second vaccine dose. AZD1222 recipients with second doses at about 4 weeks or about 12 weeks were pooled, because spike-specific TCR depth and breadth did not differ between schedules. The vaccinee samples were drawn from two UK trials, COV001 and COV002, one of which was a single-blind randomized controlled phase 2/3 trial testing AZD1222 (ChAdOx1 nCoV-19) in healthy adults. For TCRbeta chain sequencing, PBMC samples were collected from trial participants at day 0 and at day 28 after the second dose. The starting material was peripheral blood, obtained 28 days after the second AZD1222 dose. The sequence joins TRBV6-5 to TRBJ1-1; too little of a D gene remains to name it. The clonotype originates from an adult who received the AZD1222 COVID-19 vaccine. The DNA sequence is TGTGCCAGCAGTTACGGGTTGCCGGAAAACACTGAAGCTTTCTTT. Its amino acids are CASSYGLPENTEAFF.